This record concerns one T cell receptor (beta chain) sequence. Its target is not known. The donors gave bone marrow, and they were healthy. The sample originates from a study of cytomegalovirus exposure and HLA in healthy donors. The primer mix had 60 Vbeta and 13 Jbeta primers. Using immunoSEQ multiplex PCR, the repertoire was profiled, and TCRdb retains in-frame clones only, with some absent. This repertoire shows around 150,000 clones, 80% to 90% found once; its top ten account for roughly 4%. V gave up 6 bases and J gave up 2 bases; unmatched junction bases: 12. Germline CDR1 SQVTM, CDR2 ANQGSEA. The CDR3 loop spans 16 amino acids. Study observations and caveats: Rarity characterized most TCR sequences, yet some public TCRs appeared in many donors.

Sequenced: PBMCs. The genes are TRBV29-1 and TRBJ2-2, with 7 positions matching TRBD1. This clonotype was obtained from a woman in her 40s in good health and CMV-seropositive. This chain's CDR3 is CSVAPRQGVNTGELFF. In nucleotides, the CDR3 is TGCAGCGTCGCCCCCCGACAGGGAGTTAACACCGGGGAGCTGTTTTTT.